Listed here is a single T cell receptor beta chain. The sample comes from a study of shared T cell receptors in the human thymus. The method was immunoSEQ multiplex PCR; TCRdb's version includes in-frame clones alone and lacks a portion of them. The sample shows more than 550,000 clones, 70% to 90% of them seen only once. The CDR3 totals 15 residues. In germline, CDR1 is LGHNA, CDR2 YSLEER. V dropped 3 bases and J dropped 8 bases, with 19 bases sitting between them. Another study also made use of these data, one on human thymus T cells. That work contributes: Immunologically healthy infants in Finland undergoing congenital heart defect surgery were the donors. Corrective heart surgery yielded the resections from which the thymus tissue came. Gene usage (both V and J) appeared biased in thymic and blood repertoires.

This chain connects TRBV4-3 to TRBJ1-2, with D tentatively TRBD1 (6 bases). The TCR originated in a girl less than two years old with a congenital heart defect. Sequencing was done on a sample of thymocytes. For the CDR3, the DNA is TGCGCCAGCAGCCAGACATTGACAGGAGGCGACGGCTACACCTTC. Amino acids: CASSQTLTGGDGYTF.